Described below is a single T cell receptor beta chain sequence and its context. Its antigen remains unidentified. CDR3 length: 14 residues. Trimming left V 1 base short and J 7 bases short, with 12 bases between. Germline CDR1 reads SGDLS; CDR2 reads YYNGEE. This sample was included in a study of post-analysis software for immune sequencing data. The TCR beta cDNA libraries contained unique molecular identifiers. TCRdb analysed the PCR reads with MiXCR anew, one entry per CDR3 protein. The sample gives about 770,000 distinct CDR3 sequences, more than 45% of which show up once; roughly 5.2% is in the top ten. Study observations and caveats: Five TRBV segments, TRBV5-6, TRBV5-1 and TRBV20-1 among them, were found more frequent in patients than controls. The F measure placed samples prepared in the same batch into strongly shared clusters.

This TCR came from a girl between 10 and 17 years old with multiple sclerosis. Material: blood. The V gene is TRBV9, the J gene TRBJ2-1; D is possibly TRBD1 (5 bases). The CDR3 is CASSVSHKGNEQFF. CDR3 bases: TGTGCCAGCAGCGTAAGTCACAAGGGGAATGAGCAGTTCTTC.